The present T cell receptor beta chain was sequenced within a study of T cells after somatic rescue of genetic block. The germline CDR1 and CDR2 sequences are SSHAT and FNYEAQ (reference sequence). Trimming took off 10 bases at V and 5 bases at J, with 17 bases between the two ends. This CDR3 contains 13 residues. TCRdb's copy holds only in-frame clones and misses some; the assay was immunoSEQ multiplex PCR. In the table there are 65,000 to 70,000 clones, just under 95% of which are singletons. This receptor was taken from a man in his forties or fifties. The chain recombines TRBV7-7 with TRBJ2-5, with D perhaps matching TRBD1 or TRBD2 (6 bases each). The sequenced sample consisted of peripheral blood mononuclear cells (PBMCs). The CDR3: CAIGGTAWETQYF. CDR3 DNA sequence: TGTGCCATCGGGGGCACCGCCTGGGAGACCCAGTACTTC.